The entry below describes one T cell receptor (beta chain). Clones were sequenced by immunoSEQ multiplex PCR, and TCRdb holds only the in-frame ones, with some missing. This sample has 110,000 to 150,000 clones; 86% occur once, and the top ten carry around 4.5%. This entry is derived from a study of blood T cell repertoires in COVID-19. V was clipped by 8 bases and J by 8 bases, with 15 bases between them. The length of the CDR3 is 13 residues. The rearrangement uses TRBV12-3 or TRBV12-4 and TRBJ1-4; possible D gene TRBD1, 5 bases. This receptor was taken from a man aged 50-59 years who had recovered from COVID-19. Sequencing was done on a sample of PBMCs or T cells enriched from blood (not recorded which). The CDR3 region is CASYGTEGEKLFF. In nucleotides, the CDR3 is TGTGCCAGCTATGGGACTGAGGGGGAAAAACTGTTTTTT.